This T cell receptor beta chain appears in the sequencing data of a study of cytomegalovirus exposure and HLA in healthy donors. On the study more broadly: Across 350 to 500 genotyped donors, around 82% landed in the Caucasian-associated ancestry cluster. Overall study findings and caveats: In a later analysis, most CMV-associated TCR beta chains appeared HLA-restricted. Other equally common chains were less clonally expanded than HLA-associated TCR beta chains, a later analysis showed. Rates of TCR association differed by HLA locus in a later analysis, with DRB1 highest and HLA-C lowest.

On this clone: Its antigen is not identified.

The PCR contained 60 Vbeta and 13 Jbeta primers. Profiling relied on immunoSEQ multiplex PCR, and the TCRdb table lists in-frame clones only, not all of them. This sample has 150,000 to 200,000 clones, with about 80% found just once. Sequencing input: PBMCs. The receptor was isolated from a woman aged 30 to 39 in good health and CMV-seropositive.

For the CDR3, the DNA is TGCGCCAGCAGCTTGGCCGGGACTAGCGTAAGGACGGAAGAGACCCAGTACTTC. Translating it yields CASSLAGTSVRTEETQYF. The V call is TRBV5-1, the J call TRBJ2-5; 10 nucleotides line up with TRBD2. Germline CDR1 and CDR2: SGHRS and YFSETQ. The CDR3 is made up of 18 amino acids. J gave up 3 bases and V 0 bases, and 11 bases lay outside the gene matches.